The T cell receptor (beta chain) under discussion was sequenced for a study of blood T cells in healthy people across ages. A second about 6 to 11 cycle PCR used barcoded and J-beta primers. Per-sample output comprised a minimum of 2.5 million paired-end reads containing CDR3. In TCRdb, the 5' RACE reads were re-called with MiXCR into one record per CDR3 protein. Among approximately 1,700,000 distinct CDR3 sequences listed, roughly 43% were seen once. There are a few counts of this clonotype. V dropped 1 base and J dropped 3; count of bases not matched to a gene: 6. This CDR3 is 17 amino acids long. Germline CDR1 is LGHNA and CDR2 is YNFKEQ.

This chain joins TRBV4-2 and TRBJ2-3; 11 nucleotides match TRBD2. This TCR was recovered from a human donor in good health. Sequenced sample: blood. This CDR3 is CASSQVRSSGGTDTQYF. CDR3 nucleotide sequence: TGTGCCAGCAGCCAAGTTCGGTCTAGCGGGGGGACAGATACGCAGTATTTT.